These T cell receptor beta chains were read from a single sample in a study of regulatory T cells in long-lasting Graves disease. TCRdb analysed the multiplex PCR reads with MiXCR anew, one entry per CDR3 protein. Of approximately 350,000 distinct CDR3 sequences listed, around 11% are singletons. Another study also made use of these data, one on T cells in Graves' hyperthyroidism and ophthalmopathy.

Sequences were derived from peripheral blood mononuclear cells (PBMCs), sampled at new diagnosis, from a patient treated with antithyroid drugs. Every receptor here comes from a woman between 18 and 29 years old with Graves disease. CDR3s include the opening cysteine and the closing phenylalanine or tryptophan. A D gene is named only where the DNA matches it firmly. Only part of the rows carry a size: once, few, many, or a class if the clone is expanded.

j_call clone_size cdr3_length v_call d_call cdr3_aa cdr3_nt
TRBJ1-5 - 15 TRBV6-1 TRBD1 CASSRQGLGNQPQHF TGTGCCAGCAGCCGACAGGGGTTGGGCAATCAGCCCCAGCATTTT
TRBJ1-1 many 14 TRBV7-9 - CASSFDVGVAEAFF TGTGCCAGCAGCTTCGACGTGGGGGTCGCTGAAGCTTTCTTT
TRBJ2-5 - 13 TRBV2 TRBD2 CASSEGSGGTQYF TGTGCCAGCAGTGAGGGTAGCGGGGGGACCCAGTACTTC
TRBJ2-7 few 12 TRBV6-1 TRBD2 CASRTSRKEQYF TGTGCCAGCAGGACTAGCCGAAAAGAGCAGTACTTC
TRBJ1-5 - 15 TRBV20-1 - CSARGGFGGLQPQHF TGCAGTGCTAGAGGCGGGTTTGGGGGGCTACAGCCCCAGCATTTT
TRBJ1-1 many 12 TRBV28 - CASSLPTYPAFF TGTGCCAGCAGTTTACCCACCTACCCCGCTTTCTTT
TRBJ2-1 - 16 TRBV11-2 TRBD1 CASSLPGTGVYNEQFF TGTGCCAGCAGCTTACCCGGGACAGGGGTTTACAATGAGCAGTTCTTC
TRBJ1-2 many 13 TRBV20-1 TRBD1 CSAHLDRELGYTF TGCAGTGCGCATCTCGACAGGGAGTTGGGCTACACCTTC
TRBJ2-3 - 16 TRBV11-2 - CASSLRRIGRTDTQYF TGTGCCAGCAGCCTCCGTAGGATAGGGAGGACAGATACGCAGTATTTT
TRBJ2-1 many 17 TRBV20-1 TRBD2 CSARDFERELPYNEQFF TGCAGTGCTAGAGATTTTGAGCGGGAGCTTCCCTACAATGAGCAGTTCTTC
TRBJ2-1 few 16 TRBV7-9 TRBD2 CASTEGPAGGPAEQFF TGTGCCAGCACCGAGGGACCAGCGGGAGGACCCGCTGAGCAGTTCTTC
TRBJ1-2 few 11 TRBV29-1 - CSVVYNSFHTF TGCAGCGTTGTATACAACAGCTTCCACACCTTC
TRBJ1-2 - 15 TRBV28 - CASSSNRSYLDGYTF TGTGCCAGCAGTTCCAATCGCAGTTACTTGGATGGCTACACCTTC
TRBJ2-1 many 15 TRBV3-1 - CASSHRPSSYNEQFF TGTGCCAGCAGCCATCGTCCGAGCTCCTACAATGAGCAGTTCTTC
TRBJ2-1 - 12 TRBV19 - CASSSYSNEQFF TGTGCCAGTAGTTCTTACTCAAATGAGCAGTTCTTC
TRBJ2-2 few 15 TRBV7-6 TRBD1 CASSSYRGLTGELFF TGTGCCAGCAGCTCGTACAGGGGGCTGACCGGGGAGCTGTTTTTT
TRBJ2-7 many 14 TRBV5-6 TRBD1 CASSWDRGNYEQYF TGTGCCAGCAGCTGGGACAGGGGAAACTACGAGCAGTACTTC
TRBJ2-3 few 17 TRBV12-3/TRBV12-4 TRBD2 CASSFLAGDLGTDTQYF TGTGCCAGCAGTTTCCTAGCGGGCGACCTCGGCACAGATACGCAGTATTTT
TRBJ2-1 few 15 TRBV18 - CASSAGVLPYNEQFF TGTGCCAGCTCAGCAGGGGTGCTACCGTACAATGAGCAGTTCTTC
TRBJ2-1 many 13 TRBV15 - CATGDSTYNEQFF TGTGCCACTGGTGACAGCACCTACAATGAGCAGTTCTTC
TRBJ1-1 many 13 TRBV5-1 - CASSVNSGVEAFF TGCGCCAGCAGCGTTAACTCGGGGGTAGAAGCTTTCTTT
TRBJ1-2 - 13 TRBV5-1 - CASSSVWENGYTF TGCGCCAGCAGCTCCGTATGGGAAAATGGCTACACCTTC
TRBJ2-2 many 15 TRBV7-8 TRBD2 CASSLVAGPTGELFF TGTGCCAGCAGCTTAGTAGCGGGGCCCACCGGGGAGCTGTTTTTT
TRBJ2-1 many 14 TRBV12-3/TRBV12-4 TRBD2 CASSFSAGGPEQFF TGTGCCAGCAGTTTTTCAGCGGGAGGGCCCGAGCAGTTCTTC
TRBJ2-1 many 14 TRBV27 - CASSLRETYNEQFF TGTGCCAGCAGTTTACGGGAGACCTACAATGAGCAGTTCTTC
TRBJ2-2 many 15 TRBV5-1 TRBD1 CASTQGVANTGELFF TGCGCCAGCACCCAGGGGGTCGCGAACACCGGGGAGCTGTTTTTT
TRBJ2-3 many 14 TRBV5-1 TRBD2 CASSCAGGGDTQYF TGCGCCAGCAGCTGCGCGGGGGGTGGGGATACGCAGTATTTT
TRBJ2-5 many 14 TRBV12-3/TRBV12-4 - CASRRRGRGETQYF TGTGCCAGCAGGCGCCGAGGGCGAGGAGAGACCCAGTACTTC
TRBJ2-5 many 14 TRBV20-1 - CSARRSGPGETQYF TGCAGTGCTAGAAGGAGCGGACCTGGGGAGACCCAGTACTTC
TRBJ2-1 many 17 TRBV4-3 - CASSQEGWGLTYNEQFF TGCGCCAGCAGCCAAGAGGGGTGGGGGCTGACCTACAATGAGCAGTTCTTC
TRBJ2-1 - 12 TRBV5-1 - CASSLSSFQQFF TGCGCCAGCAGCTTGAGCAGTTTCCAGCAGTTCTTC
TRBJ1-5 - 15 TRBV7-2 - CASSFLQGVGQPQHF TGTGCCAGCAGCTTCCTCCAGGGAGTGGGGCAGCCCCAGCATTTT
TRBJ2-2 many 14 TRBV6-5 TRBD2 CASSYGTSPGELFF TGTGCCAGCAGTTACGGGACTAGCCCCGGGGAGCTGTTTTTT
TRBJ1-2 many 14 TRBV6-1 - CASSAPGRRYGYTF TGTGCCAGCAGTGCCCCAGGAAGGCGCTATGGCTACACCTTC
TRBJ2-1 many 13 TRBV20-1 - CSASSDSYNEQFF TGCAGTGCTAGTTCGGACAGCTACAATGAGCAGTTCTTC
TRBJ2-3 many 15 TRBV11-2 - CASSLGLVVTDTQYF TGTGCCAGCAGCCTCGGACTGGTAGTAACCGATACGCAGTATTTT
TRBJ2-1 few 15 TRBV7-6 TRBD2 CASSLRGTLLGEQFF TGTGCCAGCAGCTTGCGGGGGACTTTGTTAGGGGAGCAGTTCTTC
TRBJ2-6 - 14 TRBV2 - CASSEFTGANVLTF TGTGCCAGCAGTGAGTTCACTGGGGCCAACGTCCTGACTTTC
TRBJ1-2 many 13 TRBV28 - CASSRLANYGYTF TGTGCCAGCAGCCGACTAGCTAACTATGGCTACACCTTC
TRBJ2-1 many 11 TRBV20-1 TRBD1 CSAPRGNEQFF TGCAGTGCCCCCAGGGGGAATGAGCAGTTCTTC
TRBJ2-5 many 15 TRBV27 - CASSLLRGRQETQYF TGTGCCAGCAGTTTATTACGGGGCCGCCAAGAGACCCAGTACTTC
TRBJ2-1 few 18 TRBV24-1 - CATSATGEPGTEGYEQFF TGTGCCACCAGTGCCACCGGGGAACCCGGGACGGAAGGATATGAGCAGTTCTTC
TRBJ1-2 - 15 TRBV12-3/TRBV12-4 - CASSSPNGGSYGYTF TGTGCCAGCAGTTCACCCAATGGGGGATCCTATGGCTACACCTTC
TRBJ2-1 few 15 TRBV7-3 TRBD2 CASSQTSGRGNEQFF TGTGCCAGCAGCCAGACTAGCGGGAGGGGAAATGAGCAGTTCTTC
TRBJ1-2 - 17 TRBV6-4 - CASSEYLSQGHPYGYTF TGTGCCAGCAGTGAATACCTATCCCAGGGGCACCCATATGGCTACACCTTC
TRBJ2-1 many 13 TRBV7-8 - CASTKWGRPEQFF TGTGCCAGCACTAAATGGGGGCGGCCTGAGCAGTTCTTC
TRBJ2-1 few 14 TRBV30 TRBD2 CAWSRGRATNEQFF TGTGCCTGGAGCCGGGGGAGGGCCACCAATGAGCAGTTCTTC
TRBJ2-1 - 16 TRBV9 TRBD2 CASSDSAGVGYNEQFF TGTGCCAGCAGCGATTCAGCGGGAGTGGGGTACAATGAGCAGTTCTTC
TRBJ1-3 many 16 TRBV7-2 - CASSLERPSSGNTIYF TGTGCCAGCAGCTTAGAACGGCCGAGCTCTGGAAACACCATATATTTT
TRBJ2-3 many 13 TRBV28 - CAIKKGPSDTQYF TGTGCCATCAAAAAGGGTCCGTCTGATACGCAGTATTTT
TRBJ2-1 many 12 TRBV7-9 TRBD1 CASSYGTVEQFF TGTGCCAGCAGCTATGGGACAGTCGAGCAGTTCTTC